This T cell receptor (beta chain) emerged from a study of response to subunit inactivated influenza vaccine. Study findings and constraints: Few additional T cells are recruited per seasonal influenza vaccination, authors suggested.

Via MiXCR, TCRdb re-called the RT-PCR reads, giving one row per CDR3 protein. This table holds about 500,000 distinct CDR3 sequences, approximately 17% found once. To note about this clonotype: Its cognate antigen is unknown.

The V gene lost 5 bases and the J gene lost 3 bases, with 10 bases spanning the gap. The CDR3 has 14 residues. From germline, CDR1 is SNHLY and CDR2 FYNNEI. The TCR originated in a man between 50 and 75 years old who received an inactivated influenza vaccine. J is TRBJ2-2 and V is TRBV2; D possibly corresponds to TRBD2 (6 bases). The starting material was CD4+ T cells sorted from PBMCs, obtained around 25 months after vaccination. The CDR3 sequence: CASSHTGDTGELFF. CDR3 nucleotide sequence: TGTGCCAGCAGTCATACGGGAGACACCGGGGAGCTGTTTTTT.